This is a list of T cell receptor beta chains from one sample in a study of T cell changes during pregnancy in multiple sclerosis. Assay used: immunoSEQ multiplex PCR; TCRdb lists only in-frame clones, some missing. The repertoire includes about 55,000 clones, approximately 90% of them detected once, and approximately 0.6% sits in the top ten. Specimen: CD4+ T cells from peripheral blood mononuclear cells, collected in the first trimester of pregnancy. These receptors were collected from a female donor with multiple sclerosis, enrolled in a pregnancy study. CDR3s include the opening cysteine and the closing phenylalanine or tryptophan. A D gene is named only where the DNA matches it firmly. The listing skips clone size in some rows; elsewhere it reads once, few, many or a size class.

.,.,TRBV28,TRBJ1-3,CASSLMWRNSGNTIYF,TGTGCCAGCAGTTTGATGTGGCGGAACTCTGGAAACACCATATATTTT
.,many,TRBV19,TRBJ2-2,CASSLLTGELFF,TGTGCCAGTAGTCTTCTGACCGGGGAGCTGTTTTTT
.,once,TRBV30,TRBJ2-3,CAWSVGQRTDTQYF,TGTGCCTGGAGTGTGGGGCAGCGCACAGATACGCAGTATTTT
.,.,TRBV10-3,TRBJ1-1,CAIGLGSGEAFF,TGTGCCATTGGGTTGGGTTCGGGGGAAGCTTTCTTT
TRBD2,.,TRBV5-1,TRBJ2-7,CASSRANGAGGPVQYF,TGCGCCAGCAGTAGAGCCAACGGAGCGGGGGGGCCCGTGCAGTACTTC
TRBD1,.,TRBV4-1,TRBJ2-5,CASSQDDRGSQETQYF,TGCGCCAGCAGTCAAGACGACAGGGGATCCCAAGAGACCCAGTACTTC
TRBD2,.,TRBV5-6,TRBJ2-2,CASSFLSGGSTGELFF,TGTGCCAGCAGCTTCCTAAGCGGGGGGAGCACCGGGGAGCTGTTTTTT
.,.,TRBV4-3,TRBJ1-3,CASSQGQASGNTIYF,TGCGCCAGCAGCCAAGGACAGGCCTCTGGAAACACCATATATTTT
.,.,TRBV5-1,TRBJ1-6,CASSTGGAPGSRNSPLHF,TGCGCCAGCAGCACAGGCGGGGCCCCGGGCAGCAGGAATTCACCCCTCCACTTT
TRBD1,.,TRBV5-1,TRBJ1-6,CASSLRDRVDNSPLHF,TGCGCCAGCAGTCTCCGGGACAGGGTGGATAATTCACCCCTCCACTTT
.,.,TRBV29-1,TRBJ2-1,CTAGLIGEGSSYNEQFF,TGCACCGCTGGTCTCATCGGTGAGGGTAGCTCCTACAATGAGCAGTTCTTC
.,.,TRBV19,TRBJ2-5,CASSIEGGPGETQYF,TGTGCCAGTAGTATAGAGGGGGGGCCGGGAGAGACCCAGTACTTC
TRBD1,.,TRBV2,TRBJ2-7,CASSGPSDRGRVYEQYF,TGTGCCAGCAGTGGGCCATCGGACAGGGGACGGGTCTACGAGCAGTACTTC
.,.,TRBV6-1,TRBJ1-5,CASSEEGGGNQPQHF,TGTGCCAGCAGTGAAGAAGGAGGTGGCAATCAGCCCCAGCATTTT
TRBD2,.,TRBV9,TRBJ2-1,CASSVSLAGALNEQFF,TGTGCCAGCAGCGTCTCTCTAGCGGGGGCTTTAAATGAGCAGTTCTTC
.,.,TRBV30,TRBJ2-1,CAWSRTVLNEQFF,TGTGCCTGGAGCCGGACAGTCCTCAATGAGCAGTTCTTC
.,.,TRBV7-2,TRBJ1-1,CASSYDRNTEAFF,TGTGCCAGCAGTTACGACAGGAACACTGAAGCTTTCTTT
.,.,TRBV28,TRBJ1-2,CASSLGGPNSYGYTF,TGTGCCAGCAGTTTAGGAGGGCCGAATTCCTATGGCTACACCTTC
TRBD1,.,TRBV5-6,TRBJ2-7,CASSRQGFGPYEQYF,TGTGCCAGCAGCCGACAGGGATTTGGTCCCTACGAGCAGTACTTC
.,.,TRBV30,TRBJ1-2,CAWSPMRGNYGYTF,TGTGCCTGGAGTCCTATGAGGGGGAACTATGGCTACACCTTC
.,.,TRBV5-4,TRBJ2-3,CASSLRGIIDTQYF,TGTGCCAGCAGCTTGAGGGGGATTATTGATACGCAGTATTTT
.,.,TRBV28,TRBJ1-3,CASSLGGQTTIYF,TGTGCCAGCAGTTTAGGAGGGCAGACCACCATATATTTT
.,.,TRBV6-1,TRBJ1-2,CASSEALFGSNYGYTF,TGTGCCAGCAGTGAAGCGCTTTTCGGTTCTAACTATGGCTACACCTTC
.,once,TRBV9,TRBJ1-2,CASSPRDTTNYGYTF,TGTGCCAGCAGCCCCCGGGACACCACTAACTATGGCTACACCTTC
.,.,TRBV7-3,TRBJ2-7,CASSLTYRDKHEQYF,TGTGCCAGCAGCTTAACGTACCGGGACAAGCACGAGCAGTACTTC